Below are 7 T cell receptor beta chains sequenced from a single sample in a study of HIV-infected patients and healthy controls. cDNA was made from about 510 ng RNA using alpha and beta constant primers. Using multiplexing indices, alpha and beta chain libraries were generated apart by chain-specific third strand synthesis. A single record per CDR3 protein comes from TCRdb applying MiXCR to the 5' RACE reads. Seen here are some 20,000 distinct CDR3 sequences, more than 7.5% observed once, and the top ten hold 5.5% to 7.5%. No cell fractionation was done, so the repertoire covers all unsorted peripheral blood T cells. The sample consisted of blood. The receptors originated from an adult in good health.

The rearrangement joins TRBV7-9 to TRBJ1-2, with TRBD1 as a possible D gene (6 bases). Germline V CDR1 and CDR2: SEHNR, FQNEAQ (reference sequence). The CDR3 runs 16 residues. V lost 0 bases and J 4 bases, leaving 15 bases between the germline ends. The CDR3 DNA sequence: TGTGCCAGCAGCTTAGCCACAGGGCCAGGAGGCTATGGCTACACCTTC. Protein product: CASSLATGPGGYGYTF.

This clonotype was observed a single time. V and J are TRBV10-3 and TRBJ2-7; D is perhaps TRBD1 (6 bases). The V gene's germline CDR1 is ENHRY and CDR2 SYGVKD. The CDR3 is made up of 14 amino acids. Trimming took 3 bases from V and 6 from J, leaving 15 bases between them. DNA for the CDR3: TGTGCCATCAGTGATTCTAAGGGGGTGAGCGAGCAGTACTTC. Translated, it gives CAISDSKGVSEQYF.

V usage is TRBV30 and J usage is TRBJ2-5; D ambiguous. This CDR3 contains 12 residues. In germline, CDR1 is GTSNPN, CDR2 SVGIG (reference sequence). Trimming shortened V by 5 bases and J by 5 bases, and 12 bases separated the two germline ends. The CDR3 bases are TGTGCCTGGGAGCAGGCGACGGAGACCCAGTACTTC. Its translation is CAWEQATETQYF.

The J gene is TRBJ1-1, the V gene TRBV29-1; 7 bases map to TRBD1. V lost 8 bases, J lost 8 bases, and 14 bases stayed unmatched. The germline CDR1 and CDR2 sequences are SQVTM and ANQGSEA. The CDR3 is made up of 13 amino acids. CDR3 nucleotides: TGCAGCTCAAATCCCGGGACAGAAGGGGAAGCTTTCTTT. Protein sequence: CSSNPGTEGEAFF.

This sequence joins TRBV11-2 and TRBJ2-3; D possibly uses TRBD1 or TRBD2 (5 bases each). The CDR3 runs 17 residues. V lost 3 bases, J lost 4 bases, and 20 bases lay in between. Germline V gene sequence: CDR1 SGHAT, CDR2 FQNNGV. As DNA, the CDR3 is TGTGCCAGCAGCTTCAGTGGTCCCAGGGAGATCTCAGATACGCAGTATTTT. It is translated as CASSFSGPREISDTQYF.

For the CDR3, the DNA is TGCAGTGCTACAGAACAGGGGTTCTACAATGAGCAGTTCTTC. Translated: CSATEQGFYNEQFF. V gene TRBV20-1 combines with J gene TRBJ2-1; 7 bases line up with TRBD1. Trimming removed 4 bases from V and 3 bases from J; junction bases left unmatched: 6. CDR3 length: 14 amino acids. CDR1 is DFQATT, CDR2 SNEGSKA, per germline (reference sequence).

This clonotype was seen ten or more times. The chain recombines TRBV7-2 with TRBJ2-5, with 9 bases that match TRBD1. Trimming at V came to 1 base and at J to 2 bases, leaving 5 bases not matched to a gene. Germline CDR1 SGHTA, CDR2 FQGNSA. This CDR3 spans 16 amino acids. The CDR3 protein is CASSLVGQGTQETQYF. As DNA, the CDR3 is TGTGCCAGCAGCTTAGTTGGACAGGGGACTCAAGAGACCCAGTACTTC.